This T cell receptor beta chain is drawn from a study of blood T cell repertoires in COVID-19. In the study overall: Whether acute or convalescent, the COVID-19 samples came from the United States, Italy and Spain. T cells, B-cell-depleted T cells, or PBMCs supplied cDNA or gDNA.

The germline V gene encodes CDR1 SNHLY and CDR2 FYNNEI. Trimming cost V 5 bases and J 6 bases, with 17 bases left between them. The CDR3 spans 14 residues. Seattle cases were enrolled at active infection and followed longitudinally. Sequenced by immunoSEQ multiplex PCR; TCRdb stores in-frame clones only, minus some. The sample consists of about 300,000 clones, around nine tenths of them appearing once. The clonotype originates from a woman in her thirties with COVID-19, enrolled during active disease. V and J are TRBV2 and TRBJ2-7; weak D call: TRBD1 (6 bases). The sample taken for sequencing was peripheral blood. This CDR3 is CASSKNEGGAEQYV. CDR3 sequence (DNA): TGTGCCAGCAGTAAGAATGAAGGGGGTGCCGAGCAGTACGTC.